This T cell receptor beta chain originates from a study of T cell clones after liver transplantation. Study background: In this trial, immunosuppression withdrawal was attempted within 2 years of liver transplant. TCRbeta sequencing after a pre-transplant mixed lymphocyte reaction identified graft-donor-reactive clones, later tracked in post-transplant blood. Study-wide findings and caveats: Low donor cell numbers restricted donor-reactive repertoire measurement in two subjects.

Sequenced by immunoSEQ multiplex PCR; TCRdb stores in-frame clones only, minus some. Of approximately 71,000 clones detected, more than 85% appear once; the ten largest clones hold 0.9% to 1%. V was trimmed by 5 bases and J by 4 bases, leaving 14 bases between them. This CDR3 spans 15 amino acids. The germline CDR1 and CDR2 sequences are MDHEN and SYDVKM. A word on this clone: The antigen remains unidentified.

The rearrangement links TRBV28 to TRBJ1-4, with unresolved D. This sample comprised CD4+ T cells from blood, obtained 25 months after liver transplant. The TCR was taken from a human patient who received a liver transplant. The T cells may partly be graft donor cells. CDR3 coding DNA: TGTGCCAGCAGTCTTCCGGGGAGAGTTAATGAAAAACTGTTTTTT. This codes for CASSLPGRVNEKLFF.